The present T cell receptor (beta chain) was sequenced within a study of monozygotic twins with inflammatory bowel disease (dated by TCRdb to between 2019 and 2020). Turning to the overall study: The full study comprised around 30 monozygotic twin pairs: nine German pairs (four IBD-concordant, five IBD-discordant) and 19 IBD-discordant Danish pairs. Each individual had, on average, about 151 000 unique TCRalpha sequences and 181 000 unique TCRbeta sequences available for analysis. Disease-associated traits were sought mainly through comparisons between IBD patients and their genetically identical healthy co-twins within discordant pairs.

Study-wide conclusions, independent of this receptor: Measured by the inverse Simpson index, TCRbeta repertoire diversity was lower in IBD patients than in their healthy co-twins. Fewer clonotypes were shared with other individuals by IBD patients than by healthy twins, most markedly in patients showing signs of disease activity. No single strong signal or clonotype linked to IBD turned up in the results, so the idea that one exists was not supported. Concordant and discordant twins showed no difference in repertoire similarity, possibly because of limited statistical power. Because patients were on differing immunosuppressive treatments, the repertoires may have picked up extra background noise and inter-individual variability. The analysis was unable to tell different T cell subtypes apart.

Receptors were amplified or captured by 5' RACE. The input for every TCR library was around 3,800 ng of total RNA. For each sample, cDNA synthesis was carried out in eight separate reactions using SMARTScribe reverse transcriptase. During cDNA synthesis, template switching was used to introduce unique molecular identifiers that contained a 6-nucleotide sample barcode. Two nested PCRs of approximately 16 and 9 cycles amplified the TCRalpha and TCRbeta cDNA, and bead purification followed each PCR. Before amplification, cDNA was treated with uracil DNA-glycosylase and purified using the QIAquick PCR purification kit. The second PCR added Illumina TruSeq-compatible adapters along with sample-specific barcodes. Library quality and concentration were checked on TapeStation and Qubit, and libraries were pooled at approximately 4.7 ng each. Sequencing of pooled libraries was carried out on an Illumina HiSeq2500 single-index Rapid Run using 2 x 100 bp reads and custom sequencing primers. From the authors' description of their analysis: MiGEC version 1.2.6 was used for UMI-based consensus assembly to correct PCR and sequencing errors. V(D)J alignment, clonotype assembly and CDR3 extraction were performed with MiXCR version 2.1.1. To normalise gene usage, clonotype sharing and MAIT/NKT TCR abundance, the analysis used the top 1000, 10 000 and 20 000 clonotypes per sample. Diversity was computed as the inverse Simpson index with the vegan R package after downsampling to 27 000 UMIs. Statistical testing used paired Mann-Whitney U tests on the discordant twin pairs and applied Benjamini-Hochberg correction for multiple testing. TCRdb reprocessed the reads into one record per CDR3 protein sequence, lacking DNA. TCRdb's processing, not the authors' own work, is the source of the V and J calls. This specimen's table enumerates roughly 320,000 distinct CDR3 sequences. Roughly 5.2% of the sample is held by the ten biggest clonotypes.

Spanning cysteine to phenylalanine, the CDR3 consists of 16 amino acids. Only the protein is on record. Looking up the germline V gene (reference sequence) yields CDR1 DFQATT and CDR2 SNEGSKA. Remarks on this clonotype: No antigen is known for it.

From each donor, a 2.5 ml peripheral blood sample was drawn into PAXgene tubes and stored at -80 degrees C. Total RNA was isolated from whole blood with the PAXgene blood miRNA kit on an automated QIAcube, without T cell sorting. Deep TCRalpha and TCRbeta repertoire profiling with unique molecular barcoding was performed on peripheral blood of monozygotic twin pairs concordant or discordant for inflammatory bowel disease. Smoking habits were recorded for all twin pairs, with individuals classified as current, former or never smokers. The sequenced sample consisted of blood. The chain is encoded by TRBV20-1 joined to TRBJ2-3; the TRBD2 assignment by TCRdb is unverifiable without DNA. The TCR was taken from a human donor with ulcerative colitis or Crohn's disease, or a healthy co-twin of an affected twin (not recorded which). Here the CDR3 is given as CSARDLRRAGGDTQYF.